This paragraph covers one T cell receptor (beta chain) sequence. The record originates from a study of Ad26.COV2.S vaccination and SARS-CoV-2 variants. Study-wide context: A participant enrolled in the COV1001 Ad26.COV2.S trial arm provided the sample. Ad26.COV2.S shots went into the muscle once or twice, 56 days apart.

The assay was immunoSEQ multiplex PCR, and TCRdb's table has in-frame clones only and misses some. The top ten clones hold about 1.5% of a sample with about 680,000 clones, roughly 90% of them seen once. The treatment here: 19 received Ad26.COV2.S at low or high dose, single or two shots; about 5 received placebo; per-sample allocation not given. Sampling happened 63 days after the first vaccine or placebo injection. The receptor comes from a person between 18 and 60 years old who received the Ad26.COV2.S COVID-19 vaccine or a placebo. Sequenced material: peripheral blood, taken in a trial of Ad26.COV2.S vaccine versus placebo.

CDR3 loop: CASSPDRPNSPLHF. In DNA form, the CDR3 reads TGTGCCAGCAGCCCGGACAGGCCGAATTCACCCCTCCACTTT. The rearrangement joins TRBV5-6 to TRBJ1-6; 7 bases map to TRBD1. CDR1 is SGHDT and CDR2 is YYEEEE in the germline V gene. The CDR3 extends over 14 amino acids. V shed 4 bases, J shed 7 bases, and the junction held 5 bases outside the gene matches. Variable domain in full (rest from reference TRBV5-6 and TRBJ1-6): DAGVTQSPTHLIKTRGQQVTLRCSPKSGHDTVSWYQQALGQGPQFIFQYYEEEERQRGNFPDRFSGHQFPNYSSELNVNALLLGDSALYLCASSPDRPNSPLHFGNGTRLTVT.